A single sample is the source of the 25 T cell receptor beta chains below, sequenced in a study of shared clonotypes between healthy human individuals. The assay was immunoSEQ multiplex PCR, and TCRdb's table has in-frame clones only and misses some. The sample lists approximately 1,500,000 clones; around 95% were seen once. The sample was naive CD4+ T cells sorted from blood. Subset defined: CD45RA+ positively selected. The receptors were sampled from a man aged 25 to 45 in good health.

CDR3 in DNA: TGTGCCAGCAGTGTCAACAGGGTAAACTATGGCTACACCTTC. This sequence encodes CASSVNRVNYGYTF. The genes are TRBV28 and TRBJ1-2, with D possibly matching TRBD1 (6 bases). Germline assignment: CDR1 MDHEN and CDR2 SYDVKM. With 5 bases removed from V and 2 bases from J, the gap between germline ends came to 12 bases. CDR3 size: 14 residues.

The chain combines TRBV30 with TRBJ2-2; D gene unclear. Germline assignment: CDR1 GTSNPN and CDR2 SVGIG (reference sequence). Between the trimmed V and J ends, which lost 0 bases and 6 bases, there was a span of 14 bases. There are 15 residues in the CDR3. The CDR3 spells CAWSVLWERAGELFF. The CDR3 nucleotides read TGTGCCTGGAGTGTATTGTGGGAAAGGGCCGGGGAGCTGTTTTTT.

In regard to this clone: Additional DNA sequences in this sample encode the identical CDR3. The chain has TRBV5-4 and TRBJ2-5, with TRBD2 matching 13 bases. CDR3 length: 16 residues. Trimming cost V 4 bases and J 1 base; bases outside gene matches: 4. Looked up from germline, CDR1 is SGHNT and CDR2 is YYREEE (reference sequence). DNA for the CDR3: TGTGCCAGCAGCCCACGACTAGCGGGAGGCCAAGAGACCCAGTACTTC. Translated: CASSPRLAGGQETQYF.

The chain is built from TRBV6-1 and TRBJ1-2; 7 nucleotides match TRBD1. The germline V gene encodes CDR1 MNHNS and CDR2 SASEGT. The CDR3 is 15 residues long. Trimming removed 7 bases from V and 4 bases from J; junction bases left unmatched: 12. The CDR3 DNA reads as TGTGCCAGCATGGCCAGGGGGGAATCGCGCTATGGCTACACCTTC. Protein: CASMARGESRYGYTF.

Of note for this clone: The sample has other DNA sequences that encode this CDR3 too. This chain connects TRBV29-1 to TRBJ2-3; D gene uncertain. The CDR3 extends over 13 amino acids. Germline V lookup: CDR1 SQVTM, CDR2 ANQGSEA. Trimming left V 3 bases short and J 0 bases short, with 7 bases between. CDR3 sequence reads: CSVETGSTDTQYF. In nucleotides, the CDR3 is TGCAGCGTTGAGACTGGTAGCACAGATACGCAGTATTTT.

This rearrangement joins TRBV7-2 to TRBJ2-7; D unresolved. Germline loops: CDR1 SGHTA, CDR2 FQGNSA. The CDR3 loop spans 17 amino acids. V lost 1 base and J 2 bases, leaving 18 bases between the germline ends. The CDR3 is CASSLELAGAVTYEQYF. The CDR3 DNA sequence: TGTGCCAGCAGCTTAGAACTGGCAGGCGCTGTTACCTACGAGCAGTACTTC.

The chain recombines TRBV6-6 with TRBJ2-3; no firm D call. V lost 0 bases and J lost 2, with 6 bases in between. The CDR3 consists of 14 residues. Germline CDR1 MNHNY, CDR2 SVGAGI (reference sequence). The CDR3, as DNA: TGTGCCAGCAGTTACTCTCGCGACACAGATACGCAGTATTTT. Protein sequence: CASSYSRDTDTQYF.

CDR3 bases: TGCAGCGTTGGAAACAGGGTTGGCGAGCAGTACTTC. This translates into CSVGNRVGEQYF. V and J are TRBV29-1 and TRBJ2-7; D may be TRBD1 (6 bases). CDR3 length equals 12 residues. The germline gives CDR1 SQVTM, CDR2 ANQGSEA. The V and J ends lost 4 bases and 6 bases respectively, with 13 bases between them.

This chain uses TRBV15 with TRBJ2-1; 10 bases match TRBD2. CDR3 length equals 15 residues. The germline gives CDR1 LNHNV, CDR2 YYDKDF (reference sequence). The V gene end was trimmed by 4 bases and the J gene end by 7 bases; junction bases not matched to a gene: 7. This CDR3 is CATSKNIAGGNEQFF. The CDR3 region has the DNA TGTGCCACCAGCAAAAATATAGCGGGAGGAAATGAGCAGTTCTTC.

The rearrangement links TRBV10-3 to TRBJ2-3, with 7 bases matching TRBD1. V shed 5 bases, J shed 3 bases, and the junction held 8 bases outside the gene matches. CDR3 length: 15 amino acids. Germline V gene lookup returns CDR1 ENHRY and CDR2 SYGVKD. This CDR3 is CAISTQGPGTDTQYF. CDR3 sequence (DNA): TGTGCCATCAGTACACAGGGGCCCGGTACAGATACGCAGTATTTT.

This clone has only one observation. The gene calls are TRBV18 and TRBJ2-3; D is uncertain. CDR1 and CDR2 from the germline V gene are KGHSH and LQKENI. This CDR3 has 13 residues. Deletions cut 4 bases from V and 6 bases from J, with 11 bases between. Written as DNA, the CDR3 is TGTGCCAGCTCACTACGGTTGGCCGATACGCAGTATTTT. This translates into CASSLRLADTQYF. The complete variable domain, with remaining parts taken from reference TRBV18 and TRBJ2-3, reads NAGVMQNPRHLVRRRGQEARLRCSPMKGHSHVYWYRQLPEEGLKFMVYLQKENIIDESGMPKERFSAEFPKEGPSILRIQQVVRGDSAAYFCASSLRLADTQYFGPGTRLTVL.

Only one count was recorded for this clone. The V and J genes are TRBV14 and TRBJ2-7; 7 bases are shared with TRBD2. The CDR3 loop spans 15 amino acids. Unmatched junction bases numbered 8, after V lost 2 bases and J lost 4 bases. Germline V lookup: CDR1 SGHDN, CDR2 FVKESK. CDR3 nucleotides: TGTGCCAGCAGCCAACGCGGGGGAAGAAGGTACGAGCAGTACTTC. It encodes CASSQRGGRRYEQYF.

The V and J genes are TRBV9 and TRBJ2-1, with D perhaps matching TRBD2 (5 bases). Trimming stripped 2 bases from V and 5 bases from J, with 11 bases between. The CDR3 extends over 14 amino acids. The germline V gene encodes CDR1 SGDLS and CDR2 YYNGEE. CDR3 loop: CASSVRGSHNEQFF. In DNA, the CDR3 is TGTGCCAGCAGCGTTAGAGGGTCGCACAATGAGCAGTTCTTC.

This sequence joins TRBV9 and TRBJ2-1; 7 bases are shared with TRBD2. Per the germline V gene, CDR1 is SGDLS and CDR2 is YYNGEE. CDR3 size: 16 residues. The V and J ends lost 1 base and 1 base, in that order; junction bases with no gene match: 5. The CDR3 DNA is TGTGCCAGCAGCGTACGGCGGGAGAGGTCCTACAATGAGCAGTTCTTC. Encoded protein: CASSVRRERSYNEQFF.

This rearrangement joins TRBV7-2 to TRBJ2-3; TRBD2 matches 9 bases. The germline V gene encodes CDR1 SGHTA and CDR2 FQGNSA. V lost 0 bases and J lost 6; bases outside the gene matches: 10. The CDR3 consists of 17 residues. The CDR3: CASSLAGPGTSMDTQYF. The CDR3 DNA sequence: TGTGCCAGCAGCTTAGCCGGGCCCGGGACTAGCATGGATACGCAGTATTTT.

The gene calls are TRBV30 and TRBJ2-6; tentative D call: TRBD1 (6 bases). The V gene's germline CDR1 is GTSNPN and CDR2 SVGIG (reference sequence). Trimming cost V 0 bases and J 2 bases, with 8 bases left between them. The CDR3 is made up of 15 amino acids. The CDR3 bases are TGTGCCTGGAGTGTAGCAGGGGCTGGGGCCAACGTCCTGACTTTC. This gives the protein CAWSVAGAGANVLTF.

The chain couples TRBV5-1 to TRBJ2-1; 10 bases are a match to TRBD2. Germline assignment: CDR1 SGHRS and CDR2 YFSETQ. The CDR3 is 16 residues long. Trimming took 1 base from V and 4 from J; bases not matched to a gene: 5. CDR3 nucleotides: TGCGCCAGCAGCTTGAATCCGACTAGCGGGTACAATGAGCAGTTCTTC. As protein: CASSLNPTSGYNEQFF.

The chain has TRBV2 and TRBJ1-5; 9 bases align to TRBD1. The CDR3 totals 14 residues. Germline V lookup: CDR1 SNHLY, CDR2 FYNNEI. Trimming removed 6 bases from V and 7 bases from J; junction bases left unmatched: 7. The CDR3 DNA follows: TGTGCCAGCAGCGTGGACAGGGGAGAGCAGCCCCAGCATTTT. Translation gives CASSVDRGEQPQHF.

The chain is built from TRBV27 and TRBJ2-7; D uncertain. Germline V gives CDR1 MNHEY, CDR2 SMNVEV (reference sequence). Between the trimmed V and J ends, which lost 6 bases and 2 bases, there was a span of 14 bases. This CDR3 region has 14 residues. The CDR3 region has the DNA TGTGCCAGCAGCACCCGGACCAGCCCCTACGAGCAGTACTTC. This gives the protein CASSTRTSPYEQYF.

The V gene is TRBV4-1, the J gene TRBJ2-7, with TRBD2 identical over 9 bases. J gave up 0 bases and V 6 bases, and 9 bases lay outside the gene matches. Germline CDR1 is MGHRA and CDR2 is YSYEKL. The CDR3 consists of 16 residues. The CDR3 sequence: CASSLTSGPSSYEQYF. For the CDR3, the DNA is TGCGCCAGCAGTCTTACTAGCGGGCCTAGCTCCTACGAGCAGTACTTC.

The chain employs TRBV5-3 and TRBJ2-2; no clear D. TRBV5-3 is an ORF for which the function is uncertain. V gave up 4 bases and J gave up 6 bases, with 7 bases separating them. The CDR3 covers 12 residues. Here the CDR3 DNA reads TGTGCCAGAAGCCGCCCCCCCGGGGAGCTGTTTTTT. Translated, it gives CARSRPPGELFF.

The chain uses TRBV5-4 and TRBJ2-1, with 13 bases fitting TRBD2. Trimming cost V 3 bases and J 7 bases; bases outside gene matches: 4. Germline CDR1 is SGHNT and CDR2 is YYREEE (reference sequence). The CDR3 has 15 residues. The CDR3 reads CASSSGLAGENEQFF. DNA of the CDR3: TGTGCCAGCAGCTCCGGACTAGCGGGGGAAAATGAGCAGTTCTTC. The full variable domain, in which reference TRBV5-4 and TRBJ2-1 provide the parts outside the CDR3, is ETGVTQSPTHLIKTRGQQVTLRCSSQSGHNTVSWYQQALGQGPQFIFQYYREEENGRGNFPPRFSGLQFPNYSSELNVNALELDDSALYLCASSSGLAGENEQFFGPGTRLTVL.

V is TRBV25-1 and J is TRBJ2-4; D is undetermined. The CDR3 is 14 residues long. Trimming removed 0 bases at V and 6 bases at J, with 9 bases between. The germline CDR1 and CDR2 sequences are MGHDK and SYGVNS. The CDR3 reads CASSEYQALNIQYF. As DNA, the CDR3 is TGTGCCAGCAGTGAATATCAGGCCTTAAACATTCAGTACTTC.

The gene calls are TRBV29-1 and TRBJ2-2; no clear D gene. The V and J ends lost 3 bases and 6 bases respectively, with 8 bases between them. CDR3 length: 12 residues. CDR1 and CDR2 (germline): SQVTM, ANQGSEA. The chain's CDR3 is CSVEAWAGELFF. CDR3 DNA sequence: TGCAGCGTTGAGGCATGGGCCGGGGAGCTGTTTTTT.

V usage is TRBV7-9 and J usage is TRBJ2-1; 7 bases match TRBD1. Losses at the gene ends were 5 bases for V and 4 bases for J; bases not matched to a gene: 14. Germline CDR1 and CDR2: SEHNR and FQNEAQ (reference sequence). The length of the CDR3 is 17 residues. CDR3 region: CASSKLQGVRAYNEQFF. The CDR3 bases are TGTGCCAGCAGCAAACTTCAGGGGGTTAGGGCTTACAATGAGCAGTTCTTC.